The rows below give T cell receptor beta chains drawn from one sample of a study of blood T cell repertoires in COVID-19. TCRdb keeps only in-frame clones here, not all; method: immunoSEQ multiplex PCR. The repertoire consists of nearly 110,000 clones, with 84% occurring once and the leading ten covering over 4%. Sequenced: peripheral blood. The receptors were sampled from a human donor in a cohort sampled during active COVID-19. Both conserved end residues are part of each CDR3. The D gene is left open where the match is weak. Clone size, where shown, is once, few, many, or a class for clones that have expanded.

d_call: .; j_call: TRBJ2-5; v_call: TRBV24-1; clone_size: .; cdr3_nt: TGTGCCACCAGTGATTTTTCCGAGGCCGGACTTCAGTACTTC; cdr3_aa: CATSDFSEAGLQYF
d_call: TRBD2; j_call: TRBJ2-1; v_call: TRBV5-4; clone_size: .; cdr3_nt: TGTGCCAGCAGCCGGACTAGCGGGAGCGATGAGCAGTTCTTC; cdr3_aa: CASSRTSGSDEQFF
d_call: .; j_call: TRBJ2-2; v_call: TRBV19; clone_size: once; cdr3_nt: TGTGCCAGTAGTATCGCGGGGAGTACCGGGGAGCTGTTTTTT; cdr3_aa: CASSIAGSTGELFF
d_call: TRBD1; j_call: TRBJ2-5; v_call: TRBV7-3; clone_size: .; cdr3_nt: TGTGCCAGCAGCCCCAACAGGGGTGAGACCCAGTACTTC; cdr3_aa: CASSPNRGETQYF
d_call: TRBD1; j_call: TRBJ2-2; v_call: TRBV6-5; clone_size: once; cdr3_nt: TGTGCCAGCAGTCGGCAGGGGGCCGGGGAGCTGTTTTTT; cdr3_aa: CASSRQGAGELFF
d_call: TRBD1; j_call: TRBJ1-2; v_call: TRBV2; clone_size: .; cdr3_nt: TGTGCCAGCAGTTTGGGACAGGGATATGGCTACACCTTC; cdr3_aa: CASSLGQGYGYTF
d_call: TRBD1; j_call: TRBJ1-2; v_call: TRBV18; clone_size: .; cdr3_nt: TGTGCCAGCTCACCACCTGGACAGGGCGGTGGCTATGGCTACACCTTC; cdr3_aa: CASSPPGQGGGYGYTF
d_call: .; j_call: TRBJ1-1; v_call: TRBV6-1; clone_size: .; cdr3_nt: TGTGCCAGCAGTGAAAGGGAGCAAGCTTTCTTT; cdr3_aa: CASSEREQAFF
d_call: TRBD2; j_call: TRBJ2-1; v_call: TRBV6-2/TRBV6-3; clone_size: few; cdr3_nt: TGTGCCAGCAGTTACCTAGCGGGAGTTAATGAGCAGTTCTTC; cdr3_aa: CASSYLAGVNEQFF
d_call: TRBD2; j_call: TRBJ2-3; v_call: TRBV9; clone_size: .; cdr3_nt: TGTGCCAGCAGCTCCAGAGGCCGGGAGGGAGCAGATACGCAGTATTTT; cdr3_aa: CASSSRGREGADTQYF
d_call: .; j_call: TRBJ1-2; v_call: TRBV7-6; clone_size: .; cdr3_nt: TGTGCCAGCAGCTTACAGCCAGGCCTAATCTATGGCTACACCTTC; cdr3_aa: CASSLQPGLIYGYTF
d_call: .; j_call: TRBJ2-2; v_call: TRBV12-3/TRBV12-4; clone_size: .; cdr3_nt: TGTGCCAGCAGTTTACGTTATGGGGAGCTGTTTTTT; cdr3_aa: CASSLRYGELFF
d_call: TRBD1; j_call: TRBJ1-1; v_call: TRBV7-3; clone_size: .; cdr3_nt: TGTGCCAGCAGCCCAAGTGGGACAGGGAATACTGAAGCTTTCTTT; cdr3_aa: CASSPSGTGNTEAFF
d_call: TRBD2; j_call: TRBJ2-1; v_call: TRBV7-2; clone_size: .; cdr3_nt: TGTGCCAGCAGCTTAGACGGGAGGGCGTTCGATGAGCAGTTCTTC; cdr3_aa: CASSLDGRAFDEQFF
d_call: TRBD1; j_call: TRBJ1-1; v_call: TRBV6-5; clone_size: once; cdr3_nt: TGTGCCAGCAGTTACGACAGGGGACGAACTGAAGCTTTCTTT; cdr3_aa: CASSYDRGRTEAFF
d_call: .; j_call: TRBJ2-7; v_call: TRBV10-3; clone_size: .; cdr3_nt: TGTGCCATCAGTGACCCGAACACAGGTTCCCGCTACGAGCAGTACTTC; cdr3_aa: CAISDPNTGSRYEQYF
d_call: .; j_call: TRBJ2-2; v_call: TRBV7-3; clone_size: .; cdr3_nt: TGTGCCAGCAGCTTAAGTTCTAGCGTGGACGGGGAGCTGTTTTTT; cdr3_aa: CASSLSSSVDGELFF
d_call: TRBD1; j_call: TRBJ2-3; v_call: TRBV14; clone_size: .; cdr3_nt: TGTGCCAGCAGCCAGATGGACAGGGGAAACGCAGATACGCAGTATTTT; cdr3_aa: CASSQMDRGNADTQYF
d_call: .; j_call: TRBJ2-7; v_call: TRBV20-1; clone_size: .; cdr3_nt: TGCAGTGTGGGGGGAAGGTACGAGCAGTACTTC; cdr3_aa: CSVGGRYEQYF
d_call: TRBD1; j_call: TRBJ1-3; v_call: TRBV6-6; clone_size: .; cdr3_nt: TGTGCCAGCAGTACGGGACAGGGAGGGAACACCATATATTTT; cdr3_aa: CASSTGQGGNTIYF
d_call: TRBD2; j_call: TRBJ2-1; v_call: TRBV5-8; clone_size: .; cdr3_nt: TGTGCCAGCAGCTTGGGTACTAGCGGGAGCATCAATGAGCAGTTCTTC; cdr3_aa: CASSLGTSGSINEQFF
d_call: .; j_call: TRBJ1-4; v_call: TRBV7-2; clone_size: .; cdr3_nt: TGTGCCAGCAGCTTAGGGGGGGTTAGTGAAAAACTGTTTTTT; cdr3_aa: CASSLGGVSEKLFF
d_call: TRBD2; j_call: TRBJ2-3; v_call: TRBV11-1; clone_size: .; cdr3_nt: TGTGCCAGCAGCTTAGCTAGCGGGATAAGCACAGATACGCAGTATTTT; cdr3_aa: CASSLASGISTDTQYF
d_call: .; j_call: TRBJ2-2; v_call: TRBV2; clone_size: .; cdr3_nt: TGTGCCAGCAGTGGACTAGACACCGGGGAGCTGTTTTTT; cdr3_aa: CASSGLDTGELFF
d_call: .; j_call: TRBJ2-7; v_call: TRBV4-1; clone_size: .; cdr3_nt: TGCGCCAGCAGCCAGGAATTTCGCGGGGTTGCCGAGCAGTACTTC; cdr3_aa: CASSQEFRGVAEQYF
d_call: .; j_call: TRBJ1-1; v_call: TRBV7-2; clone_size: .; cdr3_nt: TGTGCCAGCAGCTTAGGACAGCTCCAGAACACTGAAGCTTTCTTT; cdr3_aa: CASSLGQLQNTEAFF
d_call: TRBD2; j_call: TRBJ2-7; v_call: TRBV9; clone_size: .; cdr3_nt: TGTGCCAGCAGCGTAGCCCGACTAGCGGGTCTCACGGAGCAGTACTTC; cdr3_aa: CASSVARLAGLTEQYF
d_call: .; j_call: TRBJ1-1; v_call: TRBV5-1; clone_size: .; cdr3_nt: TGCGCCAGCAGCTTGGATGGGCGGACTGGGGCTGAAGCTTTCTTT; cdr3_aa: CASSLDGRTGAEAFF
d_call: TRBD1; j_call: TRBJ1-4; v_call: TRBV2; clone_size: .; cdr3_nt: TGTGCCAGCACGATGTTAGGACAGGGTCGTGAAAAACTGTTTTTT; cdr3_aa: CASTMLGQGREKLFF
d_call: .; j_call: TRBJ2-1; v_call: TRBV13; clone_size: once; cdr3_nt: TGTGCCAGCAGCTCCGACAGGGTCATAGCGGTATACAATGAGCAGTTCTTC; cdr3_aa: CASSSDRVIAVYNEQFF
d_call: TRBD1; j_call: TRBJ2-7; v_call: TRBV28; clone_size: .; cdr3_nt: TGTGCCAGCTTCACGACAGGGGTCTACGAGCAGTACTTC; cdr3_aa: CASFTTGVYEQYF
d_call: .; j_call: TRBJ1-1; v_call: TRBV9; clone_size: once; cdr3_nt: TGTGCCAGCAGCGACAGGTCGAATACTGAAGCTTTCTTT; cdr3_aa: CASSDRSNTEAFF
d_call: .; j_call: TRBJ2-5; v_call: TRBV7-6; clone_size: .; cdr3_nt: TGTGCCAGCAGCCAGACGGGACATAGACAAGAGACCCAGTACTTC; cdr3_aa: CASSQTGHRQETQYF
d_call: TRBD1; j_call: TRBJ2-5; v_call: TRBV16; clone_size: .; cdr3_nt: TGTGCCAGCAGCCAGGAGACAGGGGGCTGGGAGACCCAGTACTTC; cdr3_aa: CASSQETGGWETQYF
d_call: .; j_call: TRBJ1-1; v_call: TRBV2; clone_size: .; cdr3_nt: TGTGCCAGCAGTCCACAGGACACTGAAGCTTTCTTT; cdr3_aa: CASSPQDTEAFF
d_call: .; j_call: TRBJ1-1; v_call: TRBV29-1; clone_size: .; cdr3_nt: TGCAGCGTTACGACAGGATCACGCGCGAACACTGAAGCTTTCTTT; cdr3_aa: CSVTTGSRANTEAFF
d_call: .; j_call: TRBJ2-7; v_call: TRBV6-2/TRBV6-3; clone_size: .; cdr3_nt: TGTGCCAGCAGTTACACGGTCTCCTACGAGCAGTACTTC; cdr3_aa: CASSYTVSYEQYF